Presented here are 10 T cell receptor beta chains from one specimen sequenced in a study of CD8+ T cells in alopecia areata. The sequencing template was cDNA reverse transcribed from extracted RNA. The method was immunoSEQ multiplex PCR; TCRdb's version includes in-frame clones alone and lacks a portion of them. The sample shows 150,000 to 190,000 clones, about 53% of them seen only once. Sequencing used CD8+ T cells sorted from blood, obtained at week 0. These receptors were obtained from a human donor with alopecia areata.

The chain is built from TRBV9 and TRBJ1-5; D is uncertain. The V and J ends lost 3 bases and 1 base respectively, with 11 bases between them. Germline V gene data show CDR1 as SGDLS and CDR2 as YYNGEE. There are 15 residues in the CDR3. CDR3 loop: CASSADGRSNQPQHF. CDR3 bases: TGTGCCAGCAGCGCCGACGGAAGGAGCAATCAGCCCCAGCATTTT.

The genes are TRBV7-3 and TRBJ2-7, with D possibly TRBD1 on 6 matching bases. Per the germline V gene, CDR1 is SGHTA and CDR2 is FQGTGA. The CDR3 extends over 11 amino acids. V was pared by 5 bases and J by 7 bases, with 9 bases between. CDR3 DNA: TGTGCCAGCAGCCCGGACAGAGAGCAGTACTTC. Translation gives CASSPDREQYF.

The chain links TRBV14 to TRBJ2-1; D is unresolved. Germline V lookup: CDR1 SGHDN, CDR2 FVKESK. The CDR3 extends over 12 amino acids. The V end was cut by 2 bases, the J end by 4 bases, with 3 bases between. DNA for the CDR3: TGTGCCAGCAGCCAATTTTACAATGAGCAGTTCTTC. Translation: CASSQFYNEQFF.

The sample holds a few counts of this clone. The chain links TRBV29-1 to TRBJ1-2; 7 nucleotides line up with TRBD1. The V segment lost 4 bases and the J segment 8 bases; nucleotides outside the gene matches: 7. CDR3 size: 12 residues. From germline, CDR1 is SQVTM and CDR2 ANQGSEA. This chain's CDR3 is CSVVVGGRGYTF. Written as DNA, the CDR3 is TGCAGCGTTGTCGTAGGGGGCCGGGGCTACACCTTC.

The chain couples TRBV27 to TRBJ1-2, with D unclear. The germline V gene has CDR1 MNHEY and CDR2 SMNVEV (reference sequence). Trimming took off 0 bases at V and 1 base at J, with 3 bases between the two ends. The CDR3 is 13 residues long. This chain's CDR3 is CASSLSSNYGYTF. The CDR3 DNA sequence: TGTGCCAGCAGTTTATCCAGTAACTATGGCTACACCTTC.

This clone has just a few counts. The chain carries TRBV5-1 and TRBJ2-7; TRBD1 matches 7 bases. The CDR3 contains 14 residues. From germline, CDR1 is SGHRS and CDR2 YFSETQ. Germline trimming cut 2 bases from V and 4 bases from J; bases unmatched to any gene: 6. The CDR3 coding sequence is TGCGCCAGCAGCTTCGGGACAGATGGTTACGAGCAGTACTTC. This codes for CASSFGTDGYEQYF.

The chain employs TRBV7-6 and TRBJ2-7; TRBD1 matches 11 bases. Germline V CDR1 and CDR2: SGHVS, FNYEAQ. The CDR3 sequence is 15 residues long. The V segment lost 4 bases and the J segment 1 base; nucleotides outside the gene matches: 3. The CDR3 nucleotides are TGTGCCAGCAGCTCGGGACAGGGGGTTTCCTACGAGCAGTACTTC. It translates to CASSSGQGVSYEQYF.

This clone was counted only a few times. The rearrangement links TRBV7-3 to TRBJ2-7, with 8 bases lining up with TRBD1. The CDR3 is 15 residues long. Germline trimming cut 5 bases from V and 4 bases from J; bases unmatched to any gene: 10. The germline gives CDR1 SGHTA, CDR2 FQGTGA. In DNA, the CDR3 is TGTGCCAGCAGCCAGGATGGGACAGGACTTTACGAGCAGTACTTC. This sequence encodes CASSQDGTGLYEQYF.

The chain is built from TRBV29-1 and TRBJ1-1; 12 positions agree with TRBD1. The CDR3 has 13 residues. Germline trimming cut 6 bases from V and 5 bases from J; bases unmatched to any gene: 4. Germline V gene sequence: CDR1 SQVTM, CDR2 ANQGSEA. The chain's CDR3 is CSVPGQGATEAFF. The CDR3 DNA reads TGCAGCGTCCCGGGACAGGGGGCTACTGAAGCTTTCTTT.

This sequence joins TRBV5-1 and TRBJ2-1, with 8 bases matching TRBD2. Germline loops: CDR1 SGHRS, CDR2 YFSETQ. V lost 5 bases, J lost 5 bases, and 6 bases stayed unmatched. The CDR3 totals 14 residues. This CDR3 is CASRVSGGHNEQFF. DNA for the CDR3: TGCGCCAGCAGGGTGAGCGGGGGCCACAATGAGCAGTTCTTC. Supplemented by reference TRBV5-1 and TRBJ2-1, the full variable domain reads KAGVTQTPRYLIKTRGQQVTLSCSPISGHRSVSWYQQTPGQGLQFLFEYFSETQRNKGNFPGRFSGRQFSNSRSEMNVSTLELGDSALYLCASRVSGGHNEQFFGPGTRLTVL.